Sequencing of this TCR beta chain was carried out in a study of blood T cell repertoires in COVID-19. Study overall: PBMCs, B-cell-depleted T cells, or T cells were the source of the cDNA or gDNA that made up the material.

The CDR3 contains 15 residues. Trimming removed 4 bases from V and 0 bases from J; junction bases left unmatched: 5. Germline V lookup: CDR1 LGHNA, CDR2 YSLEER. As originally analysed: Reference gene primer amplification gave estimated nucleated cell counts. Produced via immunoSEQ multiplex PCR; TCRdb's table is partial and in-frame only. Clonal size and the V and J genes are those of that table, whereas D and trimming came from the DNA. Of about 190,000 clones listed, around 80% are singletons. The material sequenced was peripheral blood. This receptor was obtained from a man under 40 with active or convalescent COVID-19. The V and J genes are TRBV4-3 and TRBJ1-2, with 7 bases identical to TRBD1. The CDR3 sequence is CASSLGQASNYGYTF. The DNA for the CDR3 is TGCGCCAGCAGCCTAGGACAGGCCTCTAACTATGGCTACACCTTC.